These T cell receptor beta chains were read from a single sample in a study of brain T cells in children with intractable seizures. The protocol was immunoSEQ multiplex PCR, while the TCRdb copy is restricted to in-frame clones and leaves out a portion. Seen here are 340,000 or so clones, 93% observed once, and the top ten hold approximately 5%. Sequencing was performed on peripheral blood, taken roughly 5 months after surgery. The receptor source for this set is a boy in the first two years of life with tuberous sclerosis and intractable seizures. Both conserved end residues are part of each CDR3. D genes are given only for firm matches. Clone size is shown for a subset of rows, as once, few, many or a class of expanded clone.

TRBV11-2	TRBJ2-6	once	-	TGTGCCAGCAGCTATAAGGGTGGGGCCAACGTCCTGACTTTC	CASSYKGGANVLTF
TRBV5-8	TRBJ1-6	-	TRBD1	TGTGCCAGCAGCTCGAGTATCACCGGGACAGGGGGCTATTATAATTCACCCCTCCACTTT	CASSSSITGTGGYYNSPLHF
TRBV4-2	TRBJ2-1	-	-	TGTGCCAGCAGCCAAGAAGTCACCAATGAGCAGTTCTTC	CASSQEVTNEQFF
TRBV5-1	TRBJ2-3	-	-	TGCGCCAGCAGCTTGTCCACAGATACGCAGTATTTT	CASSLSTDTQYF
TRBV11-2	TRBJ1-1	-	-	TGTGCCAGCAGCTTAGTTTATGGGAAAACTGAAGCTTTCTTT	CASSLVYGKTEAFF
TRBV7-9	TRBJ1-4	-	-	TGTGCCAGCAGCACCACCCGGACAGTTGGCGAAAAACTGTTTTTT	CASSTTRTVGEKLFF
TRBV7-2	TRBJ2-1	-	-	TGTGCCAGCAGCTTATCCCAGGCTAGCTGGGATGAGCAGTTCTTC	CASSLSQASWDEQFF
TRBV23-1	TRBJ2-7	once	-	TGCGCCAGCAGTCATACATGGACAGCCTCCGGCTACGAGCAGTACTTC	CASSHTWTASGYEQYF
TRBV5-1	TRBJ1-1	once	-	TGCGCCAGCAGCTTTGGATTCATAACTGAAGCTTTCTTT	CASSFGFITEAFF
TRBV7-9	TRBJ1-6	-	-	TGTGCCAGCAGAGTATCAGGGGACTCCCCAAATTCACCCCTCCACTTT	CASRVSGDSPNSPLHF
TRBV2	TRBJ2-1	-	-	TGTGCCAGCAGTGGTATGACGCCGACGTCCTACAATGAGCAGTTCTTC	CASSGMTPTSYNEQFF
TRBV5-1	TRBJ2-7	-	-	TGCGCCAGCAGCTTGGAAGGGGTCCACGAGCAGTACTTC	CASSLEGVHEQYF
TRBV30	TRBJ1-6	once	-	TGTGCCTGGGGGGGCAGGGAGGATTCACCCCTCCACTTT	CAWGGREDSPLHF
TRBV27	TRBJ1-5	-	-	TGTGCCAGCAGGCCCACCCCGGACGGCTCTTCCGGCAATCAGCCCCAGCATTTT	CASRPTPDGSSGNQPQHF
TRBV9	TRBJ1-3	-	-	TGTGCCAGCAGCGCTCAGGGATCTCCTGGAAACACCATATATTTT	CASSAQGSPGNTIYF
TRBV29-1	TRBJ1-4	-	-	TGCAGCGTTGAGTTGCCAGGGCTTGGTGAAAAACTGTTTTTT	CSVELPGLGEKLFF
TRBV24-1	TRBJ2-7	-	-	TGTGCCACCTCCGGGGCAGGATCCTACGAGCAGTACTTC	CATSGAGSYEQYF
TRBV6-5	TRBJ1-2	-	-	TGTGCCAGCAGCCAGGACAATCTCAAGGACAGCTACACCTTC	CASSQDNLKDSYTF
TRBV18	TRBJ1-1	-	TRBD1	TGTGCCAGCTCACCCCTCTACGACAGGGAGGCGGCCACTGAAGCTTTCTTT	CASSPLYDREAATEAFF
TRBV11-2	TRBJ2-5	-	TRBD2	TGTGCCAGCCTCAGAAACGGGCTAGCGGGGGCCCAAGAGACCCAGTACTTC	CASLRNGLAGAQETQYF
TRBV5-4	TRBJ2-5	-	TRBD2	TGTGCCAGCAGCAAGGGACTAGCGGGAGGTGGCCAAGAGACCCAGTACTTC	CASSKGLAGGGQETQYF
TRBV9	TRBJ2-5	once	-	TGTGCCAGCAGCGTAGGAACAGACAGATTTCAAGAGACCCAGTACTTC	CASSVGTDRFQETQYF
TRBV5-1	TRBJ1-3	-	-	TGCGCCAGCAGCTTGTCAGGGGTGGAAGGAAACACCATATATTTT	CASSLSGVEGNTIYF
TRBV3-1/TRBV3-2	TRBJ2-1	-	-	TGTGCCAGCAGCCAAGCGGGGAATGAGCAGTTCTTC	CASSQAGNEQFF
TRBV2	TRBJ1-1	-	TRBD1	TGTGCCAGCAGTGAAAACAGGGGCGGCGTCACTGAAGCTTTCTTT	CASSENRGGVTEAFF
TRBV10-3	TRBJ2-1	-	TRBD2	TGTGCCATCAGTGAAAAGCGGGAGAGAAATGAGCAGTTCTTC	CAISEKRERNEQFF
TRBV5-4	TRBJ2-5	-	-	TGTGCCAGCAGCTTGGGAAATAGGGGAAAGATCGCCCAGTACTTC	CASSLGNRGKIAQYF
TRBV11-2	TRBJ1-4	-	TRBD1	TGTGCCAGCAGTTCCGGACAGGGGGCAGAAAAACTGTTTTTT	CASSSGQGAEKLFF
TRBV11-3	TRBJ2-1	-	TRBD2	TGTGCCAGCAGCTTAGCATCTAGCGGGAGGGTCGGCAATGAGCAGTTCTTC	CASSLASSGRVGNEQFF
TRBV6-2/TRBV6-3	TRBJ1-6	-	TRBD1	TGTGCCAGCAGTCAACGGGACAGCTCCTATAATTCACCCCTCCACTTT	CASSQRDSSYNSPLHF
TRBV19	TRBJ2-1	-	TRBD2	TGTGCCAGTAGTATAGTTGGGACTAGGAGGGGTGAGCAGTTCTTC	CASSIVGTRRGEQFF
TRBV5-5	TRBJ2-7	-	-	TGTGCCAGCACTCCCAGGTCGGGGAGCGAAATTTACGAGCAGTACTTC	CASTPRSGSEIYEQYF
TRBV5-1	TRBJ1-2	-	-	TGCGCCAGCAGCTTGGGCGCCACCAATAACTATGGCTACACCTTC	CASSLGATNNYGYTF
TRBV7-8	TRBJ1-5	-	-	TGTGCCAGCAGCCCTTTGGGGGCAGGGGATTACAGTCAGCCCCAGCATTTT	CASSPLGAGDYSQPQHF
TRBV5-6	TRBJ2-5	once	TRBD2	TGTGCCAGCAGCATGACTAGCGGGCCCCAAGAGACCCAGTACTTC	CASSMTSGPQETQYF
TRBV29-1	TRBJ1-1	-	-	TGCAGCGTTGGACCGGGGGCTCTATCAGCTTTCTTT	CSVGPGALSAFF
TRBV11-3	TRBJ1-1	-	TRBD1	TGTGCCAGCAGCCCTTGGACAGGGGACATGAACACTGAAGCTTTCTTT	CASSPWTGDMNTEAFF
TRBV3-1/TRBV3-2	TRBJ1-1	-	-	TGTGCCAGCAGCCAAGGGGGCTTGGGTGAAGCTTTCTTT	CASSQGGLGEAFF
TRBV7-3	TRBJ2-7	-	TRBD1	TGTGCCAGCTCTCCGGGCAGGGACAGCTCCTACGAGCAGTACTTC	CASSPGRDSSYEQYF
TRBV27	TRBJ2-6	-	-	TGTGCCAGCAGGTTAAAATCTTCCTATTTCTCTGGGGCCAACGTCCTGACTTTC	CASRLKSSYFSGANVLTF
TRBV19	TRBJ1-5	-	-	TGTGCCAGTAGTATCCACGACAGTAGCAATCAGCCCCAGCATTTT	CASSIHDSSNQPQHF
TRBV11-3	TRBJ2-7	-	TRBD1	TGTGCCAGCACCGAAAACTCACAGGGGACGAACTCCTACGAGCAGTACTTC	CASTENSQGTNSYEQYF
TRBV28	TRBJ2-2	-	-	TGTGCCAGCACCCCGGGACTTACGAACACCGGGGAGCTGTTTTTT	CASTPGLTNTGELFF
TRBV19	TRBJ2-3	-	TRBD1	TGTGCCAGTAGTATAGACGAGACAGGGGCCTTCACAGATACGCAGTATTTT	CASSIDETGAFTDTQYF
TRBV5-1	TRBJ1-2	-	-	TGCGCCAGCAGCTTGGCCCCGGGGGTATTCTATGGCTACACCTTC	CASSLAPGVFYGYTF
TRBV12-3/TRBV12-4	TRBJ2-3	-	TRBD1	TGTGCCAGCAGTTTAGCAGGACAGGGGCCGCAGTATTTT	CASSLAGQGPQYF
TRBV6-1	TRBJ2-7	-	-	TGTGCCAGCAGTGAACGAGGGTTAGCTCCCTACGAGCAGTACTTC	CASSERGLAPYEQYF
TRBV5-4	TRBJ1-1	-	TRBD1	TGTGCCAGCAGCTTGGTGACAGGGCCGAACACTGAAGCTTTCTTT	CASSLVTGPNTEAFF
TRBV25-1	TRBJ2-3	-	-	TGTGCCAGCACCCGTCGCCCGGAGGAGAGCACAGATACGCAGTATTTT	CASTRRPEESTDTQYF
TRBV27	TRBJ2-3	-	TRBD2	TGTGCCAGCAGTTGGGCTAGCGGGATCTCAGATACGCAGTATTTT	CASSWASGISDTQYF
TRBV9	TRBJ1-6	-	-	TGTGCCAGCAGCCTAGCCGGGACATATAATTCACCCCTCCACTTT	CASSLAGTYNSPLHF
TRBV5-5	TRBJ1-6	-	-	TGTGCCAGCAGCTTGGGTCCCCACGACTCACCCCTCCACTTT	CASSLGPHDSPLHF
TRBV7-2	TRBJ1-1	-	-	TGTGCCAGCAGCTTCGGGACGGTGAACACTGAAGCTTTCTTT	CASSFGTVNTEAFF
TRBV13	TRBJ1-1	once	-	TGTGCCAGCAGCCTTGGAATCGAAGCTTTCTTT	CASSLGIEAFF
TRBV12-3/TRBV12-4	TRBJ1-1	-	-	TGTGCCAGCAGTTTTGTCATGAACACTGAAGCTTTCTTT	CASSFVMNTEAFF
TRBV11-3	TRBJ1-3	-	-	TGTGCCAGCAGCTTAGGGCCCTCGTCTGGAAACACCATATATTTT	CASSLGPSSGNTIYF
TRBV5-1	TRBJ1-3	-	TRBD1	TGCGCCAGCAGACTCCGGGACAGAAGAAACACCATATATTTT	CASRLRDRRNTIYF
TRBV10-3	TRBJ1-1	once	-	TGTGCCATCAGCGGGGGCACTGAAGCTTTCTTT	CAISGGTEAFF
TRBV6-4	TRBJ2-6	-	-	TGTGCCAGCAGTGAGGACAACTCTGGGGCCAACGTCCTGACTTTC	CASSEDNSGANVLTF
TRBV6-5	TRBJ2-5	-	TRBD2	TGTGCCAGCAGTTACTCTAGCGGGGAAACCCAAGAGACCCAGTACTTC	CASSYSSGETQETQYF